This entry lists 8 T cell receptor beta chains sequenced from one sample in a study of beta chain features in type 1 diabetes. Investigators reverse transcribed all isolated RNA, so they sequenced expressed TCRB transcripts. Assay: immunoSEQ multiplex PCR; the TCRdb copy retains only in-frame clones and omits some. Among about 330,000 clones, more than 9.5% were seen once, and the ten largest hold roughly 0.014%. The material sequenced was naive CD4+ T cells from blood. The receptors derive from a woman in her twenties or thirties in good health.

J is TRBJ2-1 and V is TRBV30; 13 bases line up with TRBD2. With V trimmed by 2 bases and J by 2 bases, 12 bases remained unmatched. The CDR3 is 19 residues long. Germline loops: CDR1 GTSNPN, CDR2 SVGIG (reference sequence). The CDR3 DNA reads TGTGCCTGGAGTCCCTATGGACTAGCGGGAGCTGGCACCTACAATGAGCAGTTCTTC. Protein: CAWSPYGLAGAGTYNEQFF.

This clone was observed a handful of times. The rearrangement links TRBV10-3 to TRBJ2-2, with 14 bases that match TRBD2. The J segment lost 4 bases and the V segment lost 7 bases, leaving 2 bases of the junction unmatched. Per the germline V gene, CDR1 is ENHRY and CDR2 is SYGVKD. CDR3 length: 15 residues. The CDR3 DNA sequence: TGTGCCATCACTGGGACTAGCGGGAGCACCGGGGAGCTGTTTTTT. This codes for CAITGTSGSTGELFF.

This clone was seen a handful of times. The chain has TRBV27 and TRBJ2-1; 8 bases map to TRBD2. Germline-derived CDR1 and CDR2 are MNHEY and SMNVEV (reference sequence). Trimming took 1 base from V and 7 from J; bases not matched to a gene: 18. This CDR3 is 19 amino acids long. CDR3 in amino acids: CASSLFRLAGTRGGNEQFF. The CDR3 DNA reads as TGTGCCAGCAGTTTATTTCGGCTAGCGGGCACCCGCGGGGGGAATGAGCAGTTCTTC.

This clone was counted between two and nine times. The CDR3 here is CASRTTGQGGTEAFF. CDR3 DNA: TGTGCCAGCAGAACCACGGGACAGGGCGGAACTGAAGCTTTCTTT. The chain uses TRBV28 and TRBJ1-1, with TRBD1 matching over 9 bases. V was clipped by 6 bases and J by 5 bases; unmatched bases: 10. CDR1 MDHEN and CDR2 SYDVKM come from the germline V gene. This CDR3 spans 15 amino acids.

This clone was detected a few times. The rearrangement uses TRBV29-1 and TRBJ2-7, with 14 bases matching TRBD2. Germline assignment: CDR1 SQVTM and CDR2 ANQGSEA. This CDR3 has 14 amino acids. The V and J ends lost 6 bases and 5 bases, in that order; junction bases with no gene match: 6. The CDR3 sequence: CSVETSGRDHEQYF. The CDR3 nucleotides read TGCAGCGTGGAGACTAGCGGGAGGGACCACGAGCAGTACTTC.

This clone showed up just once. The chain is built from TRBV28 and TRBJ2-7; possibly TRBD2 for D (6 bases). The length of the CDR3 is 15 residues. Germline loops: CDR1 MDHEN, CDR2 SYDVKM. V gave up 3 bases and J gave up 0 bases, with 12 bases separating them. CDR3 DNA: TGTGCCAGCAGTTTCGGGAGTCCCGTCTCCTACGAGCAGTACTTC. Its protein product is CASSFGSPVSYEQYF.

Only a few counts were recorded for this clone. The gene calls are TRBV7-2 and TRBJ2-3; 12 bases fit TRBD2. Germline-derived CDR1 and CDR2 are SGHTA and FQGNSA. Trimming took 6 bases from V and 0 from J; bases not matched to a gene: 7. This CDR3 contains 17 residues. The CDR3 region is CASRRLAGATSTDTQYF. The CDR3 DNA sequence: TGTGCCAGCAGACGACTAGCGGGGGCTACTAGCACAGATACGCAGTATTTT.

The chain has TRBV5-4 and TRBJ2-2; 7 bases map to TRBD1. Germline V gene data show CDR1 as SGHNT and CDR2 as YYREEE (reference sequence). The V and J ends lost 7 bases and 0 bases, in that order; junction bases with no gene match: 9. The CDR3 sequence is 16 residues long. This CDR3 is CASGPRQGANTGELFF. CDR3 bases: TGTGCCAGCGGGCCACGACAGGGAGCGAACACCGGGGAGCTGTTTTTT.